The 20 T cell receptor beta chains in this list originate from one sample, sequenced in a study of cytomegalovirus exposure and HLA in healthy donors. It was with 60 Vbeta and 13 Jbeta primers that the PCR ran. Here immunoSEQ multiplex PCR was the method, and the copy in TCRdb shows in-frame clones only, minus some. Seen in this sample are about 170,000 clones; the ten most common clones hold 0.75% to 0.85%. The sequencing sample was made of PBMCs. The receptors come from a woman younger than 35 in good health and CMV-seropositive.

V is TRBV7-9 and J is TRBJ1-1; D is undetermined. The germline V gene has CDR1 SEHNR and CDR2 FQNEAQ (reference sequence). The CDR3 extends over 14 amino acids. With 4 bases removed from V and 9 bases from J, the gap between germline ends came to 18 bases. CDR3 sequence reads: CASSSKDSSTKAFF. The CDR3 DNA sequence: TGTGCCAGCAGCTCAAAAGACTCGTCAACCAAAGCTTTCTTT.

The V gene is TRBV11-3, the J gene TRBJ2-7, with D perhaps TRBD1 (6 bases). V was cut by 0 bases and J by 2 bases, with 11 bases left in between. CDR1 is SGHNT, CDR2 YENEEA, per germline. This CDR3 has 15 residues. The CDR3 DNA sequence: TGTGCCAGCAGCTTAGACCTTAACAGGGCCTACGAGCAGTACTTC. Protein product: CASSLDLNRAYEQYF.

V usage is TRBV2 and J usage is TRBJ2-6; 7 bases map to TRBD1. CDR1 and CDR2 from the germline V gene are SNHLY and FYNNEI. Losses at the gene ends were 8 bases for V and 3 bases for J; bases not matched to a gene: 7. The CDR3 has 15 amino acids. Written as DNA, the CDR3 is TGTGCCAGCGGACAGGCGGTGGGTGGGGCCAACGTCCTGACTTTC. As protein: CASGQAVGGANVLTF.

CDR3 nucleotides: TGCGCCAGCAGCCAAATCGGGGAGACCTACGAGCAGTACTTC. Its protein is CASSQIGETYEQYF. V and J are TRBV4-1 and TRBJ2-7; a weak D match, TRBD2 (5 bases). Trimming pared 2 bases from V and 2 bases from J, leaving 10 bases between. The germline gives CDR1 MGHRA, CDR2 YSYEKL. The CDR3 is made up of 14 amino acids.

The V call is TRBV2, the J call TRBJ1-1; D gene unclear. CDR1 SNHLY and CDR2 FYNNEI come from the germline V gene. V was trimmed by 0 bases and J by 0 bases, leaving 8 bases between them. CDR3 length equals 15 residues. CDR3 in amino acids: CASSEALNMNTEAFF. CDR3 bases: TGTGCCAGCAGTGAAGCGCTGAACATGAACACTGAAGCTTTCTTT.

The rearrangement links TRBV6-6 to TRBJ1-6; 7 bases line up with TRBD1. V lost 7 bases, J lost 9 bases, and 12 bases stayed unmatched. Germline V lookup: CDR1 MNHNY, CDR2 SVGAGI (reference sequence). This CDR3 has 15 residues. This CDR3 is CASTQQGSFGSPLHF. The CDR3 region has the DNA TGTGCCAGCACCCAACAGGGGAGTTTTGGTTCACCCCTCCACTTT.

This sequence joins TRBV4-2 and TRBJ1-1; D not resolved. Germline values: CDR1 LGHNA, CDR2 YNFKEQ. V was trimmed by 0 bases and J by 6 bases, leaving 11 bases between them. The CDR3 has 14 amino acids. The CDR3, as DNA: TGTGCCAGCAGCCAAGATGTCACTATCGCTGAAGCTTTCTTT. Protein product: CASSQDVTIAEAFF.

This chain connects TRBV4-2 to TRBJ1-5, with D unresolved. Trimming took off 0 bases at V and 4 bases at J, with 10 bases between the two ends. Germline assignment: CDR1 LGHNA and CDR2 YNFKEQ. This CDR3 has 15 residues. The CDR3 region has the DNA TGTGCCAGCAGCCAAGAGGTTGCGGTGAATCAGCCCCAGCATTTT. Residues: CASSQEVAVNQPQHF.

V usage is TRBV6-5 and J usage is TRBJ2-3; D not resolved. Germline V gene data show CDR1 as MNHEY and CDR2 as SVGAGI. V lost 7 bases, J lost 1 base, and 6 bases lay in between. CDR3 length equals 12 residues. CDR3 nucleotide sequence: TGTGCCAGCATCTCCCGCACAGATACGCAGTATTTT. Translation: CASISRTDTQYF.

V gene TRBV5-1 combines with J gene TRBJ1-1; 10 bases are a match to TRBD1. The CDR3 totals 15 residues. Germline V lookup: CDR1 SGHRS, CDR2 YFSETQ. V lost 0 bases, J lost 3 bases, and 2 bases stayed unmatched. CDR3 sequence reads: CASSLGQGADTEAFF. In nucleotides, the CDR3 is TGCGCCAGCAGCTTGGGACAGGGGGCGGACACTGAAGCTTTCTTT.

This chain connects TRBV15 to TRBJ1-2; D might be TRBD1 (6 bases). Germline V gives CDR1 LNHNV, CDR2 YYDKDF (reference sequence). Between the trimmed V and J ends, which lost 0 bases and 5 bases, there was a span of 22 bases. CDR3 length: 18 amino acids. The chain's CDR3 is CATSRDRNREARRYGYTF. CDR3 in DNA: TGTGCCACCAGCAGAGATCGTAACAGGGAAGCCAGGCGTTATGGCTACACCTTC.

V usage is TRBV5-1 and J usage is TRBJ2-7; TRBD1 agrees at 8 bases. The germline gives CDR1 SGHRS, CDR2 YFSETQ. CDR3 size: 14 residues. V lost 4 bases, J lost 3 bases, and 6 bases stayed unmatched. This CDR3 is CASSGGQAFYEQYF. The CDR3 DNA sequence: TGCGCCAGCAGCGGGGGACAGGCATTCTACGAGCAGTACTTC.

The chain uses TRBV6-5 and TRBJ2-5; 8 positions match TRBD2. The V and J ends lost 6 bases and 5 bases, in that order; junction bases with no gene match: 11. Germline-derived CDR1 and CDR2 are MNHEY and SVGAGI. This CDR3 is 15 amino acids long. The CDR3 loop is CASSPGLVSWETQYF. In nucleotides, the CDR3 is TGTGCCAGCAGCCCGGGACTAGTATCTTGGGAGACCCAGTACTTC.

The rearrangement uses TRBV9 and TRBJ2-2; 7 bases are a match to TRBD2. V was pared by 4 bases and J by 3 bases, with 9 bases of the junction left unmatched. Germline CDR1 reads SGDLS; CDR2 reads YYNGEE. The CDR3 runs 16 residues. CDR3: CASSPRRAGDTGELFF. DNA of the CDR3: TGTGCCAGCAGCCCCCGGAGGGCGGGAGACACCGGGGAGCTGTTTTTT.

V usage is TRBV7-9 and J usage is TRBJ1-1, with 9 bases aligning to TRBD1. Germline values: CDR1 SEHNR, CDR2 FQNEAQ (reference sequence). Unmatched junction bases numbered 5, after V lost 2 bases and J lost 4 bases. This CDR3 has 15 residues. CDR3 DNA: TGTGCCAGCAGCTTAATGGGGACAGGGTTCACTGAAGCTTTCTTT. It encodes CASSLMGTGFTEAFF.

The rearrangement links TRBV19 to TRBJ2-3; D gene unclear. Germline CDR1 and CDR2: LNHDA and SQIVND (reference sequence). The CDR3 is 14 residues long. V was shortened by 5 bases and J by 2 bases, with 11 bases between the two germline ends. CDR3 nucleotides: TGTGCCAGTAGTCCTCGGTTATACACAGATACGCAGTATTTT. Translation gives CASSPRLYTDTQYF.

The CDR3 loop reads CASGLVLEGDDYGYTF. CDR3 sequence (DNA): TGTGCTAGTGGTTTGGTACTGGAGGGAGATGACTATGGCTACACCTTC. The chain employs TRBV12-5 and TRBJ1-2; D gene uncertain. Between the trimmed V and J ends, which lost 0 bases and 3 bases, there was a span of 14 bases. Germline V gives CDR1 LGHNT, CDR2 FRNRAP. The CDR3 is 16 amino acids.

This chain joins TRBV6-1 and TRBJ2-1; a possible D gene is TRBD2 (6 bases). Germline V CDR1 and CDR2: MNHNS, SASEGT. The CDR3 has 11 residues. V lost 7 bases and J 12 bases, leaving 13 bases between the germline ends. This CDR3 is CASNGRGGQFF. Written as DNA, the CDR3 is TGTGCCAGCAACGGTAGGGGAGGGCAGTTCTTC.

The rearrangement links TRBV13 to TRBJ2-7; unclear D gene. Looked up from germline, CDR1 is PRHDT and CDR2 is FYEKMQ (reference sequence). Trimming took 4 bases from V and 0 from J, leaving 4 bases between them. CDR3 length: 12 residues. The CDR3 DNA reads TGTGCCAGCAGCTCGGTCTCCTACGAGCAGTACTTC. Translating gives CASSSVSYEQYF.

The CDR3 DNA follows: TGTGCCAGCTCACCAGGACTAGCGGGTACTTACAATGAGCAGTTCTTC. This codes for CASSPGLAGTYNEQFF. V is TRBV18 and J is TRBJ2-1, with 11 nucleotides matching TRBD2. This CDR3 spans 16 amino acids. V trimming: 2 bases; J trimming: 4 bases; junction bases outside the gene matches: 4. Germline lookup yields CDR1 KGHSH and CDR2 LQKENI.